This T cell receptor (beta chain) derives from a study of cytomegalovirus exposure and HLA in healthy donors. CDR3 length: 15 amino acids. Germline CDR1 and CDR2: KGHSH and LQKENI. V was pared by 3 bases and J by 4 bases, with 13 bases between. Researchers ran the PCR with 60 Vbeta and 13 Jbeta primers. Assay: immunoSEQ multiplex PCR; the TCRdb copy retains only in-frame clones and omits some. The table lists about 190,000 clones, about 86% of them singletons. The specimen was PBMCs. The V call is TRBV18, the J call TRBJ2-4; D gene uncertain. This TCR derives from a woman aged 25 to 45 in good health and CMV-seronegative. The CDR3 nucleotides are TGTGCCAGCTCACCCAACCTTCGAACAAAAAACATTCAGTACTTC. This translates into CASSPNLRTKNIQYF.